A single sample gave rise to the 20 T cell receptor beta chains below, sequenced in a study of siplizumab effects on memory and regulatory T cells. Assay: immunoSEQ multiplex PCR; the TCRdb copy retains only in-frame clones and omits some. The sample contains roughly 80,000 clones, about nine tenths of which appear only once. The material sequenced was Tregs sorted from blood. Source of these receptors: a human donor in good health.

The chain employs TRBV5-1 and TRBJ2-6, with D possibly being TRBD1 or TRBD2 (7 bases each). Germline values: CDR1 SGHRS, CDR2 YFSETQ. The CDR3 contains 18 residues. Between the trimmed V and J ends, which lost 4 bases and 2 bases, there was a span of 19 bases. The CDR3 region is CASSRLSGGGPGANVLTF. The CDR3 region has the DNA TGCGCCAGCAGCCGCTTATCAGGGGGGGGCCCTGGGGCCAACGTCCTGACTTTC.

The count of this clone is one. The chain couples TRBV29-1 to TRBJ2-2; a possible D gene is TRBD1 (6 bases). The V gene's germline CDR1 is SQVTM and CDR2 ANQGSEA. The CDR3 has 12 amino acids. Trimming stripped 1 base from V and 7 bases from J, with 7 bases between. CDR3 residues: CSVEGRGGELFF. The DNA of the CDR3 is TGCAGCGTTGAAGGCAGGGGCGGGGAGCTGTTTTTT.

This chain joins TRBV2 and TRBJ1-1; a possible D gene is TRBD1 (5 bases). Germline V gene data show CDR1 as SNHLY and CDR2 as FYNNEI. V shed 5 bases and J shed 3 bases, with 13 bases lying between them. This CDR3 has 14 residues. DNA for the CDR3: TGTGCCAGCAGTAGGCCAGGGTGGGACACTGAAGCTTTCTTT. As protein: CASSRPGWDTEAFF.

The chain uses TRBV7-9 and TRBJ1-1; D unresolved. V gave up 3 bases and J gave up 2 bases, with 10 bases separating them. The CDR3 runs 14 residues. Germline values: CDR1 SEHNR, CDR2 FQNEAQ (reference sequence). The CDR3 nucleotides are TGTGCCAGCAGCTTGAGAGCCGGAAACACTGAAGCTTTCTTT. Its translation: CASSLRAGNTEAFF.

In DNA, the CDR3 is TGTGCCAGCAGAGCAGACCGTTACAATCAGCCCCAGCATTTT. This gives the protein CASRADRYNQPQHF. The chain couples TRBV6-1 to TRBJ1-5; D not resolved. The length of the CDR3 is 14 residues. Between the trimmed V and J ends, which lost 6 bases and 3 bases, there was a span of 12 bases. CDR1 is MNHNS, CDR2 SASEGT, per germline.

This clone has a single count. The J gene is TRBJ1-6, the V gene TRBV25-1; D is unclear. CDR1 MGHDK and CDR2 SYGVNS come from the germline V gene. The CDR3 is made up of 14 amino acids. V was clipped by 6 bases and J by 0 bases, with 6 bases between them. The CDR3, as DNA: TGTGCCAGCAGAGGGATCTCCTATAATTCACCCCTCCACTTT. It is translated as CASRGISYNSPLHF. Complete variable domain (other parts from reference TRBV25-1 and TRBJ1-6): EADIYQTPRYLVIGTGKKITLECSQTMGHDKMYWYQQDPGMELHLIHYSYGVNSTEKGDLSSESTVSRIRTEHFPLTLESARPSHTSQYLCASRGISYNSPLHFGNGTRLTVT.

J is TRBJ2-2 and V is TRBV7-2; possibly TRBD1 for D (6 bases). Looked up from germline, CDR1 is SGHTA and CDR2 is FQGNSA. The CDR3 runs to 13 residues. V gave up 5 bases and J gave up 8 bases, with 12 bases separating them. The CDR3, as DNA: TGTGCCAGCAGCGTCCGACAGGCTGGGGAGCTGTTTTTT. Protein product: CASSVRQAGELFF.

This clone has more than one count but fewer than ten. This chain joins TRBV29-1 and TRBJ2-1; D assignment may be TRBD1 or TRBD2 (5 bases each). Trimming took off 1 base at V and 3 bases at J, with 13 bases between the two ends. Germline CDR1 and CDR2: SQVTM and ANQGSEA. The CDR3 runs to 15 residues. CDR3 nucleotides: TGCAGCGTTGAAGGGGGCCCGGGATACTACAATGAGCAGTTCTTC. Residues: CSVEGGPGYYNEQFF.

The CDR3 DNA sequence: TGTGCCAGCCATGCGGGGGTGATATTTTACACAGATACGCAGTATTTT. Its translation is CASHAGVIFYTDTQYF. The rearrangement uses TRBV21-1 and TRBJ2-3; TRBD2 is the table's D call, not checked against the DNA. TRBV21-1 is listed as a pseudogene. The CDR3 has 16 residues.

The J gene is TRBJ2-7, the V gene TRBV6-6, with D possibly matching TRBD1 (5 bases). Germline CDR1 is MNHNY and CDR2 is SVGAGI (reference sequence). CDR3 length: 13 amino acids. V was clipped by 2 bases and J by 2 bases, with 7 bases between them. The chain's CDR3 is CASSYTGAYEQYF. CDR3 nucleotide sequence: TGTGCCAGCAGTTACACAGGTGCCTACGAGCAGTACTTC.

The J gene is TRBJ2-7, the V gene TRBV6-5, with D possibly matching TRBD1 (5 bases). CDR3 size: 16 residues. The germline V gene has CDR1 MNHEY and CDR2 SVGAGI. Trimming pared 0 bases from V and 6 bases from J, leaving 18 bases between. CDR3 residues: CASSYSTPDWGGEQYF. Written as DNA, the CDR3 is TGTGCCAGCAGTTACTCGACGCCAGACTGGGGCGGCGAGCAGTACTTC.

The rearrangement joins TRBV5-1 to TRBJ1-5; no clear D. This CDR3 has 13 amino acids. The germline CDR1 and CDR2 sequences are SGHRS and YFSETQ. V was cut by 2 bases and J by 3 bases, with 6 bases left in between. As DNA, the CDR3 is TGCGCCAGCAGCTTAGGCTCCAATCAGCCCCAGCATTTT. As protein: CASSLGSNQPQHF. Combining the CDR3 with reference TRBV5-1 and TRBJ1-5 gives the whole variable domain KAGVTQTPRYLIKTRGQQVTLSCSPISGHRSVSWYQQTPGQGLQFLFEYFSETQRNKGNFPGRFSGRQFSNSRSEMNVSTLELGDSALYLCASSLGSNQPQHFGDGTRLSIL.

The chain carries TRBV6-5 and TRBJ1-1, with 8 bases aligning to TRBD1. There are 15 residues in the CDR3. The germline V gene encodes CDR1 MNHEY and CDR2 SVGAGI. Trimming cost V 2 bases and J 5 bases; bases outside gene matches: 7. CDR3 sequence reads: CASSYPAGGETEAFF. The CDR3 bases are TGTGCCAGCAGTTACCCGGCAGGGGGCGAAACTGAAGCTTTCTTT.

V gene TRBV18 combines with J gene TRBJ2-7; 11 positions agree with TRBD2. Trimming removed 4 bases from V and 2 bases from J; junction bases left unmatched: 13. Per the germline V gene, CDR1 is KGHSH and CDR2 is LQKENI. The CDR3 has 18 residues. In nucleotides, the CDR3 is TGTGCCAGCTCACACCAAGTAACTAGCGGGGGCTCTCCCTACGAGCAGTACTTC. This codes for CASSHQVTSGGSPYEQYF.

This chain uses TRBV11-1 with TRBJ1-1; tentatively, D is TRBD1 (5 bases). V was pared by 1 base and J by 6 bases, with 9 bases between. The CDR3 runs 13 residues. Germline CDR1 SGHAT, CDR2 FQDESV (reference sequence). The CDR3 here is CASSLDRGAEAFF. Written as DNA, the CDR3 is TGTGCCAGCAGCTTAGACAGAGGGGCTGAAGCTTTCTTT.

The V gene is TRBV5-1, the J gene TRBJ2-5; D possibly corresponds to TRBD2 (6 bases). Germline CDR1 and CDR2: SGHRS and YFSETQ. CDR3 size: 14 residues. The V end lost 0 bases, the J end lost 4 bases, and 10 bases lay between the germline ends. The CDR3 spells CASSLGGGLETQYF. The CDR3 region has the DNA TGCGCCAGCAGCTTGGGAGGAGGGTTAGAGACCCAGTACTTC.

CDR3 in amino acids: CASSQEVTPLGTTNEKLFF. The DNA of the CDR3 is TGCGCCAGCAGCCAAGAAGTGACACCTTTGGGAACAACTAATGAAAAACTGTTTTTT. The chain uses TRBV4-3 and TRBJ1-4; D unclear. The CDR3 covers 19 residues. The germline V gene encodes CDR1 LGHNA and CDR2 YSLEER. The ends were cut back, 0 bases at V and 0 bases at J, with 17 bases in the middle.

The genes are TRBV7-9 and TRBJ1-1, with no clear D. The CDR3 totals 17 residues. CDR1 SEHNR and CDR2 FQNEAQ come from the germline V gene (reference sequence). V dropped 1 base and J dropped 5 bases, with 20 bases sitting between them. The CDR3 coding sequence is TGTGCCAGCAGCTTAGTGTACGTTGTCAGCCCGAGAACTGAAGCTTTCTTT. It yields the protein CASSLVYVVSPRTEAFF.

This clone counts as medium-sized. The genes are TRBV6-5 and TRBJ2-7, with 8 bases that match TRBD1. Germline V CDR1 and CDR2: MNHEY, SVGAGI. V trimming: 6 bases; J trimming: 3 bases; junction bases outside the gene matches: 7. This CDR3 comprises 14 residues. CDR3 protein: CASRRGQASYEQYF. CDR3 nucleotides: TGTGCCAGCAGGAGGGGACAGGCTAGCTACGAGCAGTACTTC.

V is TRBV9 and J is TRBJ2-5, with 7 bases matching TRBD1. After removal of 3 bases from V and 1 base from J, the junction contained 3 bases not matched to a gene. Germline V CDR1 and CDR2: SGDLS, YYNGEE. The CDR3 extends over 14 amino acids. The CDR3 reads CASSARQGQETQYF. As DNA, the CDR3 is TGTGCCAGCAGCGCCCGACAGGGCCAAGAGACCCAGTACTTC. Drawing the rest from reference TRBV9 and TRBJ2-5, the complete variable domain is DSGVTQTPKHLITATGQRVTLRCSPRSGDLSVYWYQQSLDQGLQFLIQYYNGEERAKGNILERFSAQQFPDLHSELNLSSLELGDSALYFCASSARQGQETQYFGPGTRLLVL.